Listed below are T cell receptor beta chains from one sample, sequenced in a study of vaccination effects on CD4 cells after COVID-19. Method: immunoSEQ multiplex PCR; TCRdb's copy keeps in-frame clones and lacks some. The sample holds some 60,000 clones; less than 80% are singletons and the top ten take 4.3%. No cognate antigen is known for these TCRs. The sequences come from CD4+ T cells from PBMCs cultured without peptide, collected after COVID-19 vaccination. Receptors originate from a human donor who received a COVID-19 vaccine. Each CDR3 is given with its conserved first and last residue. The D gene is left open where the match is weak. Clone size appears in some rows only: once, few, many, or a class for an expanded clone.

clone_size: few
v_call: TRBV28
j_call: TRBJ2-2
d_call: TRBD2
cdr3_aa: CASSFTGGATNTGELFF
cdr3_nt: TGTGCCAGCAGCTTCACCGGGGGGGCTACGAACACCGGGGAGCTGTTTTTT

clone_size: NA
v_call: TRBV28
j_call: TRBJ1-4
d_call: TRBD1
cdr3_aa: CASRTGPTNEKLFF
cdr3_nt: TGTGCCAGCAGGACAGGGCCAACTAATGAAAAACTGTTTTTT

clone_size: NA
v_call: TRBV9
j_call: TRBJ1-5
d_call: NA
cdr3_aa: CASSVGSGGRNQPQHF
cdr3_nt: TGTGCCAGCAGCGTGGGTTCCGGGGGTCGCAATCAGCCCCAGCATTTT

clone_size: NA
v_call: TRBV6-2/TRBV6-3
j_call: TRBJ1-2
d_call: NA
cdr3_aa: CASSYPRGYTF
cdr3_nt: TGTGCCAGCAGTTATCCTCGTGGCTACACCTTC

clone_size: NA
v_call: TRBV4-1
j_call: TRBJ2-1
d_call: TRBD1
cdr3_aa: CASSLGDRGRSYNEQFF
cdr3_nt: TGCGCCAGCAGCCTCGGGGACAGGGGAAGATCCTACAATGAGCAGTTCTTC

clone_size: once
v_call: TRBV6-1
j_call: TRBJ2-3
d_call: NA
cdr3_aa: CASSEPRGVESTDTQYF
cdr3_nt: TGTGCCAGCAGTGAACCTAGGGGCGTGGAGAGCACAGATACGCAGTATTTT

clone_size: NA
v_call: TRBV7-9
j_call: TRBJ2-7
d_call: NA
cdr3_aa: CASSLDSMSQAQYF
cdr3_nt: TGTGCCAGCAGCTTAGATTCAATGTCCCAGGCACAGTACTTC

clone_size: once
v_call: TRBV29-1
j_call: TRBJ2-5
d_call: TRBD2
cdr3_aa: CSVEDGTSGSGAETQYF
cdr3_nt: TGCAGCGTTGAAGATGGGACTAGCGGGAGTGGCGCAGAGACCCAGTACTTC

clone_size: NA
v_call: TRBV5-5
j_call: TRBJ2-3
d_call: NA
cdr3_aa: CASSLAFGVGADTQYF
cdr3_nt: TGTGCCAGCAGCTTGGCTTTTGGGGTAGGGGCAGATACGCAGTATTTT

clone_size: NA
v_call: TRBV7-9
j_call: TRBJ2-2
d_call: TRBD1
cdr3_aa: CASSFGQGVNPGELFF
cdr3_nt: TGTGCCAGCAGCTTCGGGCAGGGGGTGAACCCCGGGGAGCTGTTTTTT

clone_size: NA
v_call: TRBV6-2/TRBV6-3
j_call: TRBJ1-2
d_call: TRBD1
cdr3_aa: CASSYGLTGNYGYTF
cdr3_nt: TGTGCCAGCAGTTACGGATTGACAGGGAACTATGGCTACACCTTC

clone_size: NA
v_call: TRBV30
j_call: TRBJ2-1
d_call: NA
cdr3_aa: CAWSDGPQVF
cdr3_nt: TGTGCCTGGAGTGACGGGCCCCAGGTCTTC

clone_size: NA
v_call: TRBV7-2
j_call: TRBJ2-1
d_call: NA
cdr3_aa: CASSFAAVGRYNEQFF
cdr3_nt: TGTGCCAGCAGCTTCGCAGCCGTGGGTCGCTACAATGAGCAGTTCTTC

clone_size: NA
v_call: TRBV6-5
j_call: TRBJ2-7
d_call: TRBD2
cdr3_aa: CASGGSRQGGYEQYF
cdr3_nt: TGTGCCAGCGGGGGGTCCCGGCAGGGAGGGTACGAGCAGTACTTC

clone_size: NA
v_call: TRBV24-1
j_call: TRBJ1-4
d_call: TRBD1
cdr3_aa: CATSEQGTEKLFF
cdr3_nt: TGTGCCACCAGTGAACAGGGGACTGAAAAACTGTTTTTT

clone_size: NA
v_call: TRBV18
j_call: TRBJ1-3
d_call: NA
cdr3_aa: CASSPQQGPGNTIYF
cdr3_nt: TGTGCCAGCTCACCACAGCAGGGTCCGGGAAACACCATATATTTT

clone_size: NA
v_call: TRBV2
j_call: TRBJ2-7
d_call: NA
cdr3_aa: CASSEVRRQTPYEQYF
cdr3_nt: TGTGCCAGCAGTGAAGTCAGGCGCCAGACCCCCTACGAGCAGTACTTC

clone_size: NA
v_call: TRBV11-2
j_call: TRBJ1-5
d_call: NA
cdr3_aa: CASSLVGSDNQPQHF
cdr3_nt: TGTGCCAGCAGCTTAGTTGGTTCGGATAATCAGCCCCAGCATTTT

clone_size: NA
v_call: TRBV28
j_call: TRBJ1-1
d_call: NA
cdr3_aa: CASSFNGLNTEAFF
cdr3_nt: TGTGCCAGCAGTTTTAACGGTTTGAACACTGAAGCTTTCTTT

clone_size: NA
v_call: TRBV25-1
j_call: TRBJ2-6
d_call: NA
cdr3_aa: CASSLAGPLNVLTF
cdr3_nt: TGTGCCAGCAGTTTGGCAGGGCCCCTCAACGTCCTGACTTTC

clone_size: once
v_call: TRBV5-1
j_call: TRBJ1-6
d_call: TRBD1
cdr3_aa: CASSSHNRGTSYNSPLHF
cdr3_nt: TGCGCCAGCAGTTCGCATAACAGGGGTACATCCTATAATTCACCCCTCCACTTT

clone_size: NA
v_call: TRBV2
j_call: TRBJ1-4
d_call: NA
cdr3_aa: CASSEALGRNEKLFF
cdr3_nt: TGTGCCAGCAGTGAAGCGCTTGGGCGTAATGAAAAACTGTTTTTT

clone_size: NA
v_call: TRBV6-2/TRBV6-3
j_call: TRBJ1-1
d_call: TRBD1
cdr3_aa: CASSGRDRGREAFF
cdr3_nt: TGTGCCAGCAGCGGCCGGGACAGGGGGCGGGAAGCTTTCTTT

clone_size: NA
v_call: TRBV2
j_call: TRBJ2-3
d_call: TRBD2
cdr3_aa: CASRVGGSGGPTDTQYF
cdr3_nt: TGTGCCAGCCGAGTGGGGGGATCGGGGGGGCCGACAGATACGCAGTATTTT

clone_size: NA
v_call: TRBV7-9
j_call: TRBJ2-1
d_call: NA
cdr3_aa: CASSPTPGGRAYNEQFF
cdr3_nt: TGTGCCAGCAGCCCCACCCCGGGTGGCAGGGCCTACAATGAGCAGTTCTTC

clone_size: few
v_call: TRBV5-1
j_call: TRBJ1-1
d_call: TRBD1
cdr3_aa: CASSRLTGGANTEAFF
cdr3_nt: TGCGCCAGCAGCCGTCTCACAGGGGGCGCGAACACTGAAGCTTTCTTT

clone_size: NA
v_call: TRBV28
j_call: TRBJ2-2
d_call: TRBD2
cdr3_aa: CASSLSGLVGAGELFF
cdr3_nt: TGTGCCAGCAGTTTATCGGGACTAGTGGGCGCCGGGGAGCTGTTTTTT

clone_size: NA
v_call: TRBV27
j_call: TRBJ2-7
d_call: NA
cdr3_aa: CASSPKGLPPSYEQYF
cdr3_nt: TGTGCCAGCAGTCCCAAGGGACTCCCACCCTCCTACGAGCAGTACTTC

clone_size: NA
v_call: TRBV19
j_call: TRBJ2-2
d_call: NA
cdr3_aa: CASRDSNTGELFF
cdr3_nt: TGTGCCAGTAGGGACTCGAACACCGGGGAGCTGTTTTTT

clone_size: few
v_call: TRBV5-1
j_call: TRBJ1-1
d_call: NA
cdr3_aa: CASSLRLGIQNTEAFF
cdr3_nt: TGCGCCAGCAGCTTAAGGCTGGGAATTCAGAACACTGAAGCTTTCTTT

clone_size: NA
v_call: TRBV6-5
j_call: TRBJ1-1
d_call: NA
cdr3_aa: CASSRGVGEAFF
cdr3_nt: TGTGCCAGCAGCCGTGGAGTGGGAGAAGCTTTCTTT

clone_size: once
v_call: TRBV20-1
j_call: TRBJ1-2
d_call: NA
cdr3_aa: CSASTTGRYGYTF
cdr3_nt: TGCAGTGCTAGTACGACAGGCCGTTATGGCTACACCTTC

clone_size: NA
v_call: TRBV6-6
j_call: TRBJ2-1
d_call: NA
cdr3_aa: CASSMARTRGNEQFF
cdr3_nt: TGTGCCAGCAGTATGGCCCGGACCAGGGGCAATGAGCAGTTCTTC

clone_size: NA
v_call: TRBV23-1
j_call: TRBJ2-5
d_call: NA
cdr3_aa: CASSLRGGATPEETQYF
cdr3_nt: TGCGCCAGCAGCCTCAGGGGGGGGGCAACTCCGGAAGAGACCCAGTACTTC

clone_size: NA
v_call: TRBV6-1
j_call: TRBJ2-7
d_call: NA
cdr3_aa: CASSEHRESHEQYF
cdr3_nt: TGTGCCAGCAGTGAACACAGGGAGTCCCACGAGCAGTACTTC

clone_size: NA
v_call: TRBV4-1
j_call: TRBJ1-5
d_call: TRBD1
cdr3_aa: CASSQGTGVEGNQPQHF
cdr3_nt: TGCGCCAGCAGCCAAGGAACAGGGGTTGAAGGCAATCAGCCCCAGCATTTT

clone_size: NA
v_call: TRBV6-5
j_call: TRBJ2-5
d_call: NA
cdr3_aa: CASIGQIQETQYF
cdr3_nt: TGTGCCAGCATTGGACAGATACAAGAGACCCAGTACTTC

clone_size: few
v_call: TRBV30
j_call: TRBJ2-7
d_call: NA
cdr3_aa: CAAGRRPYEQYF
cdr3_nt: TGTGCCGCGGGTCGACGGCCCTACGAGCAGTACTTC

clone_size: NA
v_call: TRBV28
j_call: TRBJ1-6
d_call: TRBD1
cdr3_aa: CASSSLRQGAGSPLHF
cdr3_nt: TGTGCCAGCAGTTCTTTGAGGCAGGGGGCTGGGTCACCCCTCCACTTT

clone_size: NA
v_call: TRBV7-7
j_call: TRBJ2-5
d_call: NA
cdr3_aa: CASSLAATGGTQYF
cdr3_nt: TGTGCTAGCAGCTTAGCGGCTACAGGCGGGACCCAGTACTTC

clone_size: NA
v_call: TRBV5-1
j_call: TRBJ1-1
d_call: NA
cdr3_aa: CASSLEVGSTEAFF
cdr3_nt: TGCGCCAGCAGCTTGGAGGTGGGGAGCACTGAAGCTTTCTTT

clone_size: NA
v_call: TRBV5-4
j_call: TRBJ2-3
d_call: NA
cdr3_aa: CASKGGTTDTQYF
cdr3_nt: TGTGCCAGCAAGGGCGGGACAACAGATACGCAGTATTTT

clone_size: NA
v_call: TRBV6-5
j_call: TRBJ1-1
d_call: NA
cdr3_aa: CASGVNRNTEAFF
cdr3_nt: TGTGCCAGCGGGGTCAACAGGAACACTGAAGCTTTCTTT

clone_size: once
v_call: TRBV9
j_call: TRBJ2-2
d_call: TRBD2
cdr3_aa: CASSVKGLAGVPGELFF
cdr3_nt: TGTGCCAGCAGCGTGAAGGGACTAGCGGGAGTTCCCGGGGAGCTGTTTTTT

clone_size: NA
v_call: TRBV19
j_call: TRBJ2-5
d_call: NA
cdr3_aa: CASSRSAYQETQYF
cdr3_nt: TGTGCCAGTAGTAGGTCCGCTTACCAAGAGACCCAGTACTTC

clone_size: NA
v_call: TRBV24-1
j_call: TRBJ2-1
d_call: NA
cdr3_aa: CATSERDNEQFF
cdr3_nt: TGTGCCACCAGTGAAAGGGACAATGAGCAGTTCTTC

clone_size: NA
v_call: TRBV7-2
j_call: TRBJ1-6
d_call: NA
cdr3_aa: CASSLVWGSDSPLHF
cdr3_nt: TGTGCCAGCAGCTTAGTTTGGGGGTCTGATTCACCCCTCCACTTT

clone_size: NA
v_call: TRBV15
j_call: TRBJ2-2
d_call: NA
cdr3_aa: CATSRAPSYAFAGELFF
cdr3_nt: TGTGCCACCAGCAGAGCTCCTAGCTACGCCTTTGCCGGGGAGCTGTTTTTT

clone_size: NA
v_call: TRBV29-1
j_call: TRBJ2-1
d_call: NA
cdr3_aa: CSAGALSSYNEQFF
cdr3_nt: TGCAGCGCAGGGGCCCTCAGCTCCTACAATGAGCAGTTCTTC

clone_size: NA
v_call: TRBV28
j_call: TRBJ1-5
d_call: TRBD1
cdr3_aa: CASKGGIVGTGNSQPQHF
cdr3_nt: TGTGCCAGCAAGGGAGGGATTGTGGGGACAGGGAACAGCCAGCCCCAGCATTTT

clone_size: NA
v_call: TRBV6-2/TRBV6-3
j_call: TRBJ2-5
d_call: TRBD1
cdr3_aa: CASSYSRQGVLKGGETQYF
cdr3_nt: TGTGCCAGCAGTTATTCTAGACAGGGGGTGTTAAAGGGTGGAGAGACCCAGTACTTC

clone_size: NA
v_call: TRBV2
j_call: TRBJ1-6
d_call: TRBD1
cdr3_aa: CASRAGGNSPLHF
cdr3_nt: TGTGCCAGCAGAGCAGGGGGCAATTCACCCCTCCACTTT

clone_size: NA
v_call: TRBV5-1
j_call: TRBJ2-7
d_call: NA
cdr3_aa: CASSLPLGSDEQYF
cdr3_nt: TGCGCCAGCAGCTTGCCACTAGGTAGTGACGAGCAGTACTTC

clone_size: NA
v_call: TRBV11-2
j_call: TRBJ2-2
d_call: NA
cdr3_aa: CASSLDSPGRLEDTGELFF
cdr3_nt: TGTGCCAGCAGCTTAGATTCCCCAGGGAGGTTAGAAGACACCGGGGAGCTGTTTTTT

clone_size: NA
v_call: TRBV9
j_call: TRBJ2-1
d_call: TRBD2
cdr3_aa: CASNPGLANYNEQFF
cdr3_nt: TGTGCCAGCAACCCGGGACTAGCGAACTACAATGAGCAGTTCTTC

clone_size: NA
v_call: TRBV19
j_call: TRBJ1-1
d_call: NA
cdr3_aa: CASSVRQVMNTEAFF
cdr3_nt: TGTGCCAGTAGTGTCCGACAGGTCATGAACACTGAAGCTTTCTTT

clone_size: NA
v_call: TRBV28
j_call: TRBJ2-3
d_call: NA
cdr3_aa: CASRSGTPTDTQYF
cdr3_nt: TGTGCCAGCAGATCCGGGACGCCCACAGATACGCAGTATTTT